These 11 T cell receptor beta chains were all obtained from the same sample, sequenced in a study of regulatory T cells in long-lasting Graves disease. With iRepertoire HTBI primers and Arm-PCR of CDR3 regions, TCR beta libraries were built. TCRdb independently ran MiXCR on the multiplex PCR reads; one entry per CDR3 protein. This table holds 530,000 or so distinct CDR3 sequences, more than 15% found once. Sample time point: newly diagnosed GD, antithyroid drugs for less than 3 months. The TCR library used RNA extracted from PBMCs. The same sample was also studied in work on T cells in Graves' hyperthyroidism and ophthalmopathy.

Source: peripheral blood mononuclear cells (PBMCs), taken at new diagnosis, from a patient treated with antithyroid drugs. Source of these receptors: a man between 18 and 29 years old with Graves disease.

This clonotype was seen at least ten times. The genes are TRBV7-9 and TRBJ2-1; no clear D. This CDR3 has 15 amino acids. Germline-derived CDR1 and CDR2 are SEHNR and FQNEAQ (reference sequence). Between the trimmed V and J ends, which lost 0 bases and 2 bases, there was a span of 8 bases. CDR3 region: CASSLAGGTYNEQFF. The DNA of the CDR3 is TGTGCCAGCAGCTTAGCGGGCGGTACCTACAATGAGCAGTTCTTC. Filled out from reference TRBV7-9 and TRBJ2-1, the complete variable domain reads DTGVSQNPRHKITKRGQNVTFRCDPISEHNRLYWYRQTLGQGPEFLTYFQNEAQLEKSRLLSDRFSAERPKGSFSTLEIQRTEQGDSAMYLCASSLAGGTYNEQFFGPGTRLTVL.

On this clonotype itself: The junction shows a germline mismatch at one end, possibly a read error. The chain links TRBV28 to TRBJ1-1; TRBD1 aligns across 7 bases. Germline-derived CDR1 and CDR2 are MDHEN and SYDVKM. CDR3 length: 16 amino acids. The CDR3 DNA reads TGTGCCGGCAGTTTGATGGTAGGGGGCGCGAGAACTGAAGCTTTCTTT. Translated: CAGSLMVGGARTEAFF.

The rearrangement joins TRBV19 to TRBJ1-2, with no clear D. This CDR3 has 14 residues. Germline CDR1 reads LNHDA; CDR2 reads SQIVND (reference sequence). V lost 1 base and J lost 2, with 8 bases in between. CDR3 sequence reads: CASSIAAMNYGYTF. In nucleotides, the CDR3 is TGTGCCAGTAGTATAGCGGCAATGAACTATGGCTACACCTTC.

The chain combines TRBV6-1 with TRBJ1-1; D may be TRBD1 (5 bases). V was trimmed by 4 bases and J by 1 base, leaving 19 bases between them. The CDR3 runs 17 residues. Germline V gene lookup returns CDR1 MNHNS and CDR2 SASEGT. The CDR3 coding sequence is TGTGCCAGCAGTGGGGGCCCCTCGTTAAGGGGGAACACTGAAGCTTTCTTT. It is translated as CASSGGPSLRGNTEAFF.

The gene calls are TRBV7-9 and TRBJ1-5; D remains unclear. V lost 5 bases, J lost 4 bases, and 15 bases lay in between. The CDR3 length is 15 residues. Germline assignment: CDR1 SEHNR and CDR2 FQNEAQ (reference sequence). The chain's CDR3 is CASSPGSKRNQPQHF. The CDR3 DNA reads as TGTGCCAGCAGCCCAGGCAGCAAGAGGAATCAGCCCCAGCATTTT.

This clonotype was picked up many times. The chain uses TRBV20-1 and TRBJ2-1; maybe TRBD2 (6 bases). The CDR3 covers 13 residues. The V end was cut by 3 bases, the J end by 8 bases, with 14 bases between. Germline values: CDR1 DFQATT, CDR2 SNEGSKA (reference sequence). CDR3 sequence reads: CSARKMRGDEQFF. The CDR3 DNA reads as TGCAGTGCTAGGAAAATGCGGGGCGATGAGCAGTTCTTC.

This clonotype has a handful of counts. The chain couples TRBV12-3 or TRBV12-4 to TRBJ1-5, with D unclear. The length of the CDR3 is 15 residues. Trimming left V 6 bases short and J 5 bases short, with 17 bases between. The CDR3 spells CASSSSSGLHQPQHF. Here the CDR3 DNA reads TGTGCCAGCAGCTCCTCCAGTGGACTCCATCAGCCCCAGCATTTT.

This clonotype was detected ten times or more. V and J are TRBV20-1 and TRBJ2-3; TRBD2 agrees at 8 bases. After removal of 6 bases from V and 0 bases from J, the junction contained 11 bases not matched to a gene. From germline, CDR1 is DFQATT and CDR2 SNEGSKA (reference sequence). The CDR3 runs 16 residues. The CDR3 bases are TGCAGTGCCCCGGGGGGGGGGACGGCTAGCACAGATACGCAGTATTTT. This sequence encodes CSAPGGGTASTDTQYF.

CDR3 nucleotides: TGTGCCAGCAGCCAATATAGCGGGAGTCCCTCCGAGCAGTACTTC. Protein: CASSQYSGSPSEQYF. The chain combines TRBV6-1 with TRBJ2-7, with 9 nucleotides matching TRBD2. After removal of 6 bases from V and 6 bases from J, the junction contained 12 bases not matched to a gene. CDR1 and CDR2 (germline): MNHNS, SASEGT. The CDR3 length is 15 residues.

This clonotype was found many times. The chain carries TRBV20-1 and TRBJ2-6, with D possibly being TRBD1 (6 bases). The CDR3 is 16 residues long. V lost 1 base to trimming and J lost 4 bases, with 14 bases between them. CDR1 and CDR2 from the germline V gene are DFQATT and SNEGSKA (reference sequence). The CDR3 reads CSARGARGSGANVLTF. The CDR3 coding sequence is TGCAGTGCTAGAGGGGCCAGGGGATCCGGGGCCAACGTCCTGACTTTC.

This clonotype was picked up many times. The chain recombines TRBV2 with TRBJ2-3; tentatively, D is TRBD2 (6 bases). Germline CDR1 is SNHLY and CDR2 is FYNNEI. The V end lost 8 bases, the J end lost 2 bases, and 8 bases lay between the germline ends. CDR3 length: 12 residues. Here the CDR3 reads CASSDYTDTQYF. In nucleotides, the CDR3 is TGTGCCAGCTCGGACTACACAGATACGCAGTATTTT.